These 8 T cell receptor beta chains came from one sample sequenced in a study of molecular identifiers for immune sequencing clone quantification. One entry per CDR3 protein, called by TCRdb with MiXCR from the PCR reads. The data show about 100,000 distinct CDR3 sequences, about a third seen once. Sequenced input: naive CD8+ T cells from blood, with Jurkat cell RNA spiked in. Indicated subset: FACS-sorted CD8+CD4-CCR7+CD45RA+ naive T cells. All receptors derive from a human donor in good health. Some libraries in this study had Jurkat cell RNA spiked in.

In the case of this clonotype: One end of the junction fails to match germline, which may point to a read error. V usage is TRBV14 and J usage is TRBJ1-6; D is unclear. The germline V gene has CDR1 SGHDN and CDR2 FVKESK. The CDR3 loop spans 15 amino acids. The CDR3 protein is CASGQQSSYNSPLHF. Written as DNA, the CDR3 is TGTGCCAGCGGCCAGCAGAGCTCCTATAATTCACCCCTCCACTTT.

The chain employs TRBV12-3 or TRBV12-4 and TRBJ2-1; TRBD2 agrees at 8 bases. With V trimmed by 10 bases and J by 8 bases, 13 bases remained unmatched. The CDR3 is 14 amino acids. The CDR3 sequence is CATTLGLALDEQFF. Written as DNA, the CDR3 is TGTGCCACAACTCTTGGACTAGCCTTAGATGAGCAGTTCTTC.

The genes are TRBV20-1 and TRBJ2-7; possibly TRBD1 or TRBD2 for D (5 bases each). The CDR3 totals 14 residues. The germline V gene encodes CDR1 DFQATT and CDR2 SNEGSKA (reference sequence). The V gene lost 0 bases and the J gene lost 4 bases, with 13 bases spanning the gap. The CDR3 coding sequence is TGCAGTGCTAGAGACGGGGCCGCGGAATACGAGCAGTACTTC. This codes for CSARDGAAEYEQYF.

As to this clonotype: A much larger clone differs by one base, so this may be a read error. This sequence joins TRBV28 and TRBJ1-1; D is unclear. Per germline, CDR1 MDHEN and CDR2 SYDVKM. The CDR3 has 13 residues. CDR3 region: CAGSTAVETEAFF. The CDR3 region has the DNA TGTGCCGGCAGTACTGCGGTGGAGACTGAAGCTTTCTTT. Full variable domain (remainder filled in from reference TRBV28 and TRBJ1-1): DVKVTQSSRYLVKRTGEKVFLECVQDMDHENMFWYRQDPGLGLRLIYFSYDVKMKEKGDIPEGYSVSREKKERFSLILESASTNQTSMYLCAGSTAVETEAFFGQGTRLTVV.

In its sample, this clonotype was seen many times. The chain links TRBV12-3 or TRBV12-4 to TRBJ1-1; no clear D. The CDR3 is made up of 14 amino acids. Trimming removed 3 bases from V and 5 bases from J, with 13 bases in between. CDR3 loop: CASSFLPGPTEAFF. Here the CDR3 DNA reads TGTGCCAGCAGTTTCCTCCCGGGTCCTACTGAAGCTTTCTTT.

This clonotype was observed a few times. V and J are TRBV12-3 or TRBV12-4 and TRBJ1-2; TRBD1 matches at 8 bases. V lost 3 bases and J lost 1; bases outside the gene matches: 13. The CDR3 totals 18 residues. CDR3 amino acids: CASSLSRWGDRSNYGYTF. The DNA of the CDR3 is TGTGCCAGCAGTTTGTCCAGGTGGGGGGACAGGAGTAACTATGGCTACACCTTC.

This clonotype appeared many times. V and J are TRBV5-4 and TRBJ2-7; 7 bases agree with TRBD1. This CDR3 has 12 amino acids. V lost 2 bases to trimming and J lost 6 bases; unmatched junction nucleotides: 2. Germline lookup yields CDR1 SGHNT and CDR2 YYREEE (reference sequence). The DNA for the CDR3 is TGTGCCAGCAGCTTCGGACAGGTCGAGCAGTACTTC. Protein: CASSFGQVEQYF.

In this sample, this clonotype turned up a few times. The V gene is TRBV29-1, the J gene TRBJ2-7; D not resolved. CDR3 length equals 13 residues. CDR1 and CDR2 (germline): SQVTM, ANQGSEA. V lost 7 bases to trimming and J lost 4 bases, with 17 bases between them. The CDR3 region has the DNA TGCAGCGCAATCACGAAAGATGGGTACGAGCAGTACTTC. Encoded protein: CSAITKDGYEQYF.